This record covers a single TCR beta chain. What it binds is not known. Version v3.0 of the immunoSEQ assay was performed at survey level. Assay: immunoSEQ multiplex PCR; the TCRdb copy retains only in-frame clones and omits some. The repertoire holds around 40,000 clones, with less than 90% as singletons. The germline gives CDR1 SGHRS, CDR2 YFSETQ. The CDR3 is 10 amino acids. Trimming left V 4 bases short and J 5 bases short, with 3 bases between. This specimen comes from a study of long-term antiretroviral therapy in people with HIV. Study-level points and caveats: Gathering of blood took place between about 2003 and 2017, possibly under older ART regimens. HIV repertoires covered narrower CDR3 length ranges than controls did.

The rearrangement joins TRBV5-1 to TRBJ2-5; D gene unclear. The sequences come from unsorted PBMCs, collected just before starting antiretroviral therapy. This TCR was sampled from a woman in her late teens or twenties with HIV. CDR3 loop: CASSGETQYF. DNA for the CDR3: TGCGCCAGCAGCGGTGAGACCCAGTACTTC.